This T cell receptor (beta chain) was profiled in a study of T cell repertoires in cytomegalovirus infection (dated by TCRdb to about 2019). Background on the whole study: Donor HLA type was relevant to the analysis, as public TCR beta signatures indicated carriage of CMV infection together with the matching HLA type. Findings and caveats that apply to the study as a whole: In the ex vivo response, HLA-C-restricted CMV-specific TCR beta clonotypes were dominant, and in two of eight donors the single most frequent clonotype came from this HLA-C-restricted group. In both this cohort and an independent approximately 350-donor cohort, the cumulative frequency of public TCR beta family members distinguished carriers of CMV infection plus the relevant HLA type.

CDR1 SQVTM and CDR2 ANQGSEA were looked up in the germline V gene. Counted from cysteine to phenylalanine, this CDR3 has 14 amino acids. CDR3 DNA is the only sequence kept; it has 42 bases, read in frame from the first base. Cut back by 5 bases and 1 base, the V and J ends lie 12 bases apart. The reads were generated on an Illumina HiSeq 1500. TCRdb reran the public reads through fastp at Q25 and MiXCR, keeping productive beta chains. Identical CDR3 proteins give one entry, which carries the most common genes and DNA. The sample includes 300,000 or so distinct CDR3 sequences, with roughly a tenth observed a single time. Of the sample, about 2.3% falls within the top ten clones. As for this clonotype: Its antigen is unknown. Base qualities are not at hand, and no much larger clone is one base apart.

The chain employs TRBV29-1 and TRBJ1-5, and TRBD1 may be the D gene, going by 5 matching bases. This receptor was identified in a human donor in good health (CMV status not recorded). Some clones in this sample may be carry-over from other donors' samples. Material: PBMCs. The CDR3 protein: CSVRGSSSNQPQHF. The DNA sequence is as follows: TGCAGCGTTCGGGGGAGTTCGAGCAATCAGCCCCAGCATTTT.